The 22 T cell receptor beta chains reported below all come from one sample, sequenced in a study of glioma-infiltrating T cells after dendritic cell vaccination. Data came from immunoSEQ multiplex PCR; TCRdb stores just in-frame clones and leaves some out. The sample carries some 38,000 clones, around four fifths recorded once. Sequenced material: blood, taken before dendritic cell vaccination. The receptor source for this set is a human donor with glioblastoma.

The rearrangement uses TRBV6-5 and TRBJ2-3; TRBD2 agrees at 8 bases. The germline gives CDR1 MNHEY, CDR2 SVGAGI. The CDR3 has 14 amino acids. The trim removed 6 bases at V and 6 bases at J, leaving 8 bases unmatched. The CDR3 region has the DNA TGTGCCAGCAGGAACACTGGGACTAGTGATACGCAGTATTTT. Translating it yields CASRNTGTSDTQYF.

This chain joins TRBV21-1 and TRBJ2-1; TRBD1 is the table's D call and was not checked against the DNA. TRBV21-1 is a documented pseudogene. The CDR3 sequence is 14 residues long. The CDR3 region is CAPWSGTGYNEQFF. The CDR3, as DNA: TGTGCCCCATGGTCCGGGACAGGGTACAATGAGCAGTTCTTC.

This rearrangement joins TRBV6-5 to TRBJ1-2, with a weak D call TRBD1 (6 bases). V lost 5 bases to trimming and J lost 4 bases, with 11 bases between them. The CDR3 consists of 13 residues. The V gene's germline CDR1 is MNHEY and CDR2 SVGAGI. In nucleotides, the CDR3 is TGTGCCAGCAGTCCCACAGGGCCCTATGGCTACACCTTC. It specifies CASSPTGPYGYTF.

Points on this clone: The same CDR3 can be traced to other DNA sequences in this sample. The gene calls are TRBV11-2 and TRBJ2-5; perhaps TRBD2 as D (5 bases). CDR3 length equals 15 residues. The germline V gene has CDR1 SGHAT and CDR2 FQNNGV. Trimming left V 0 bases short and J 5 bases short, with 13 bases between. CDR3 sequence: CASSLDGLAGETQYF. The CDR3 nucleotides are TGTGCCAGCAGCTTAGACGGGCTAGCCGGGGAGACCCAGTACTTC.

The chain uses TRBV11-2 and TRBJ1-2; D is undetermined. V was trimmed by 5 bases and J by 2 bases, leaving 15 bases between them. Germline V gene data show CDR1 as SGHAT and CDR2 as FQNNGV. There are 15 residues in the CDR3. Here the CDR3 DNA reads TGTGCCAGCAGCGACCCCGGCAGGCTGAACTATGGCTACACCTTC. Translation: CASSDPGRLNYGYTF. The full variable domain, completed using reference TRBV11-2 and TRBJ1-2, is EAGVAQSPRYKIIEKRQSVAFWCNPISGHATLYWYQQILGQGPKLLIQFQNNGVVDDSQLPKDRFSAERLKGVDSTLKIQPAKLEDSAVYLCASSDPGRLNYGYTFGSGTRLTVV.

The rearrangement joins TRBV7-9 to TRBJ2-2; D remains ambiguous. CDR1 is SEHNR and CDR2 is FQNEAQ in the germline V gene (reference sequence). CDR3 size: 11 residues. V was cut by 7 bases and J by 4 bases, with 4 bases left in between. The CDR3 spells CASIITGELFF. CDR3 nucleotide sequence: TGTGCCAGCATTATCACCGGGGAGCTGTTTTTT.

V gene TRBV19 combines with J gene TRBJ1-6; D perhaps matches TRBD1 (5 bases). Germline V lookup: CDR1 LNHDA, CDR2 SQIVND (reference sequence). The V end lost 4 bases, the J end lost 10 bases, and 14 bases lay between the germline ends. The CDR3 runs to 14 residues. The CDR3 DNA sequence: TGTGCCAGTAGTAGAGGGACTTCTAACTCACCCCTCCACTTT. It yields the protein CASSRGTSNSPLHF.

CDR3 sequence: CASPGSGFPFEKLFF. CDR3 bases: TGTGCCAGCCCCGGGTCAGGGTTTCCATTTGAAAAACTGTTTTTT. The chain carries TRBV5-6 and TRBJ1-4; a possible D gene is TRBD1 (5 bases). This CDR3 spans 15 amino acids. Trimming took off 7 bases at V and 7 bases at J, with 20 bases between the two ends. Germline-derived CDR1 and CDR2 are SGHDT and YYEEEE.

The chain employs TRBV4-1 and TRBJ2-3; 11 nucleotides align to TRBD2. Losses at the gene ends were 10 bases for V and 5 bases for J; bases not matched to a gene: 5. Germline V gives CDR1 MGHRA, CDR2 YSYEKL. This CDR3 comprises 13 residues. Here the CDR3 DNA reads TGCGCCATAGCGGGGGGGCCGGGAGATACGCAGTATTTT. As protein: CAIAGGPGDTQYF.

The chain employs TRBV9 and TRBJ2-7; 8 bases map to TRBD2. V was clipped by 1 base and J by 6 bases; unmatched bases: 9. The germline V gene encodes CDR1 SGDLS and CDR2 YYNGEE. CDR3 length: 15 residues. The CDR3 region has the DNA TGTGCCAGCAGCGTACGTGGGACTAGTAATAGCGAGCAGTACTTC. This sequence encodes CASSVRGTSNSEQYF.

V and J are TRBV10-2 and TRBJ1-2; D remains unclear. From germline, CDR1 is WSHSY and CDR2 SAAADI. V lost 1 base, J lost 7 bases, and 10 bases lay in between. The CDR3 runs 13 residues. CDR3 bases: TGCGCCAGCAGTGAGTTCAGTTCGGGTGGCTACACCTTC. Its translation is CASSEFSSGGYTF.

The chain joins TRBV19 to TRBJ2-7; no firm D call. V was shortened by 1 base and J by 6 bases, with 10 bases between the two germline ends. CDR1 is LNHDA and CDR2 is SQIVND in the germline V gene (reference sequence). The CDR3 has 13 residues. The CDR3 nucleotides are TGTGCCAGTAGTATAGTCTCAGGTGGCGAGCAGTACTTC. It yields the protein CASSIVSGGEQYF.

The V and J genes are TRBV2 and TRBJ1-4, with 9 bases lining up with TRBD1. The CDR3 extends over 18 amino acids. Trimming at V came to 4 bases and at J to 0 bases, leaving 9 bases not matched to a gene. From germline, CDR1 is SNHLY and CDR2 FYNNEI. Here the CDR3 reads CASSGRPGQGSTNEKLFF. The CDR3 DNA sequence: TGTGCCAGCAGTGGGCGCCCGGGACAGGGTTCAACTAATGAAAAACTGTTTTTT.

The chain recombines TRBV15 with TRBJ2-1; 9 nucleotides match TRBD2. Germline V gene lookup returns CDR1 LNHNV and CDR2 YYDKDF (reference sequence). The CDR3 contains 15 residues. The V and J ends lost 1 base and 5 bases, in that order; junction bases with no gene match: 3. The CDR3 DNA reads TGTGCCACCAGCAGAGTACTAGCGGGTAACAATGAGCAGTTCTTC. It codes for CATSRVLAGNNEQFF.

This chain links TRBV30 with TRBJ2-1; D is perhaps TRBD1 (5 bases). V was pared by 5 bases and J by 0 bases, with 8 bases between. The CDR3 covers 13 residues. Germline loops: CDR1 GTSNPN, CDR2 SVGIG (reference sequence). Written as DNA, the CDR3 is TGTGCCTGGGACAGAGGCTCCTACAATGAGCAGTTCTTC. Translating it yields CAWDRGSYNEQFF. Combining the CDR3 with reference TRBV30 and TRBJ2-1 gives the whole variable domain SQTIHQWPATLVQPVGSPLSLECTVEGTSNPNLYWYRQAAGRGLQLLFYSVGIGQISSEVPQNLSASRPQDRQFILSSKKLLLSDSGFYLCAWDRGSYNEQFFGPGTRLTVL.

In this sample, this clone turned up once. The CDR3 protein is CASRRDREISRGYTF. The CDR3 DNA reads as TGTGCCAGCAGGCGGGACAGGGAAATCTCGCGGGGCTACACCTTC. The V and J genes are TRBV5-4 and TRBJ1-2; 9 bases fit TRBD1. Germline V gives CDR1 SGHNT, CDR2 YYREEE (reference sequence). The CDR3 is 15 amino acids. V trimming: 5 bases; J trimming: 8 bases; junction bases outside the gene matches: 13.

This chain joins TRBV5-5 and TRBJ1-1; 11 bases agree with TRBD1. Germline CDR1 is SGHKS and CDR2 is YYEKEE (reference sequence). CDR3 size: 17 residues. The ends lost 2 bases at V and 7 bases at J; junction bases unmatched: 13. DNA of the CDR3: TGTGCCAGCAGCTTCAGGACAGGGGGCGCCGCGGGGGATGAAGCTTTCTTT. Residues: CASSFRTGGAAGDEAFF. Supplemented by reference TRBV5-5 and TRBJ1-1, the full variable domain reads DAGVTQSPTHLIKTRGQQVTLRCSPISGHKSVSWYQQVLGQGPQFIFQYYEKEERGRGNFPDRFSARQFPNYSSELNVNALLLGDSALYLCASSFRTGGAAGDEAFFGQGTRLTVV.

The genes are TRBV7-6 and TRBJ2-3, with 10 bases lining up with TRBD2. The trim removed 5 bases at V and 3 bases at J, leaving 8 bases unmatched. Germline CDR1 and CDR2: SGHVS and FNYEAQ. The CDR3 has 16 residues. The CDR3 nucleotides read TGTGCCAGCAGCCACAGACTAGCGGGTGGTACAGATACGCAGTATTTT. Translating gives CASSHRLAGGTDTQYF.

The V call is TRBV2, the J call TRBJ1-2; D ambiguous. CDR1 SNHLY and CDR2 FYNNEI come from the germline V gene. This CDR3 has 13 amino acids. Trimming cost V 7 bases and J 5 bases, with 14 bases left between them. The chain's CDR3 is CASKESLVYGYTF. The CDR3 coding sequence is TGTGCCAGCAAGGAGAGTTTAGTGTATGGCTACACCTTC.

The chain employs TRBV23-1 and TRBJ1-1; 9 nucleotides match TRBD1. TRBV23-1 is an ORF for which the function is uncertain. The CDR3 has 15 amino acids. The V gene end was trimmed by 2 bases and the J gene end by 4 bases; junction bases not matched to a gene: 5. CDR3 protein: CASSQIQGAGTEAFF. The CDR3, as DNA: TGCGCCAGCAGTCAAATACAGGGGGCGGGCACTGAAGCTTTCTTT.

V is TRBV4-3 and J is TRBJ2-7; 7 bases are shared with TRBD1. Germline V gene lookup returns CDR1 LGHNA and CDR2 YSLEER. There are 17 residues in the CDR3. After removal of 1 base from V and 1 base from J, the junction contained 10 bases not matched to a gene. This CDR3 reads CASSQAGAGGRSYEQYF. CDR3 DNA sequence: TGCGCCAGCAGCCAAGCCGGGGCAGGGGGTAGGTCCTACGAGCAGTACTTC.

The rearrangement links TRBV27 to TRBJ2-7, with D possibly matching TRBD2 (6 bases). The V end was cut by 4 bases, the J end by 4 bases, with 14 bases between. Germline CDR1 MNHEY, CDR2 SMNVEV (reference sequence). CDR3 length: 14 amino acids. CDR3: CASSWRGWGYEQYF. The CDR3 bases are TGTGCCAGCAGTTGGCGGGGATGGGGTTACGAGCAGTACTTC.